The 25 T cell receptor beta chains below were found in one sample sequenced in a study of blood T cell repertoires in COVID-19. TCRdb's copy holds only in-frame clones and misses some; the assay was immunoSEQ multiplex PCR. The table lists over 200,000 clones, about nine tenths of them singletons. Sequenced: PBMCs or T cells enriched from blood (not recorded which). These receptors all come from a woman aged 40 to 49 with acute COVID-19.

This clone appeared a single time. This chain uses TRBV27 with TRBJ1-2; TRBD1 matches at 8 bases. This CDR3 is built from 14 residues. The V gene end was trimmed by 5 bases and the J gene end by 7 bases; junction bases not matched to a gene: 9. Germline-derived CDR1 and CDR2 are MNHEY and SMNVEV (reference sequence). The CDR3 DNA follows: TGTGCCAGCAGTCTAGGACAGGGTTTTGGTGGCTACACCTTC. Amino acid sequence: CASSLGQGFGGYTF.

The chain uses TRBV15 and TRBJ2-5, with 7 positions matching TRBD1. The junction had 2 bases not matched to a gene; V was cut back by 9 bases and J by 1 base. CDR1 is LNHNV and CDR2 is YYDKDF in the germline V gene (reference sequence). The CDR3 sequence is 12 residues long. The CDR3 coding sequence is TGTGCCACGAGACAGGGCCAAGAGACCCAGTACTTC. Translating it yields CATRQGQETQYF.

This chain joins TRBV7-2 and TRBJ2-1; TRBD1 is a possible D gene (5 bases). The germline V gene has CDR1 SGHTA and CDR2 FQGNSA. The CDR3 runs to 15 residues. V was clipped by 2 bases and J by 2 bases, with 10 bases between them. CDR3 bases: TGTGCCAGCAGCTTAACAGGAGCCGCCTACAATGAGCAGTTCTTC. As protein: CASSLTGAAYNEQFF.

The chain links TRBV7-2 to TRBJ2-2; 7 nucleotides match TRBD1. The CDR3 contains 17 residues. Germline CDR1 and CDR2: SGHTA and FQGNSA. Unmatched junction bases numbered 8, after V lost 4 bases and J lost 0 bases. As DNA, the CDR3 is TGTGCCAGCAGCTCCGACCAGGGACAGACGAACACCGGGGAGCTGTTTTTT. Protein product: CASSSDQGQTNTGELFF.

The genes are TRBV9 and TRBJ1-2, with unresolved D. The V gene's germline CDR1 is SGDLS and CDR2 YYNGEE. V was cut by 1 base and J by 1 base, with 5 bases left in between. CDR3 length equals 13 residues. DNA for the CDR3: TGTGCCAGCAGCGTACGGGTTAACTATGGCTACACCTTC. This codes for CASSVRVNYGYTF.

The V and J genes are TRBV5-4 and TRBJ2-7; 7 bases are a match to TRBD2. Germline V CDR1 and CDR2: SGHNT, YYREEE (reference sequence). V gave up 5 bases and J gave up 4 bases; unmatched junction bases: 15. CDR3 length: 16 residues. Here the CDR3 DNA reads TGTGCCAGCAGTGTCCCATCCCCGGGGGGAATGTACGAGCAGTACTTC. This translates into CASSVPSPGGMYEQYF. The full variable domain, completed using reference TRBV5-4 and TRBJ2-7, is ETGVTQSPTHLIKTRGQQVTLRCSSQSGHNTVSWYQQALGQGPQFIFQYYREEENGRGNFPPRFSGLQFPNYSSELNVNALELDDSALYLCASSVPSPGGMYEQYFGPGTRLTVT.

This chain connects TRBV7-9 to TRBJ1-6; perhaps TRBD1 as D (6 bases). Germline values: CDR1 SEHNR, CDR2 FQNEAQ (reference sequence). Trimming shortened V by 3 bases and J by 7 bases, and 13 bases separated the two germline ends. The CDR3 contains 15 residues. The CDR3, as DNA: TGTGCCAGCAGCTTTGGTCCGGGACAAAATTCACCCCTCCACTTT. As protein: CASSFGPGQNSPLHF.

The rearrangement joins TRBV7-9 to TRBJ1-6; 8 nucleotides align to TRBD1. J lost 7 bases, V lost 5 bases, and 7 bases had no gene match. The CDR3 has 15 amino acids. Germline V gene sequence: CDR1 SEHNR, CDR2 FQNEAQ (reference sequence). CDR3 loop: CASSRPGQANSPLHF. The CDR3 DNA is TGTGCCAGCAGCCGTCCGGGACAGGCAAATTCACCCCTCCACTTT.

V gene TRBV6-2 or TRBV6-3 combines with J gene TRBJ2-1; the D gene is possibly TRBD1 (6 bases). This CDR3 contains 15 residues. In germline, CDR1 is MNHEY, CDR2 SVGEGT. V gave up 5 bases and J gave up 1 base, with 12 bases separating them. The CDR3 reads CASSLVGGSYNEQFF. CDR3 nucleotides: TGTGCCAGCAGTCTAGTAGGGGGTTCCTACAATGAGCAGTTCTTC.

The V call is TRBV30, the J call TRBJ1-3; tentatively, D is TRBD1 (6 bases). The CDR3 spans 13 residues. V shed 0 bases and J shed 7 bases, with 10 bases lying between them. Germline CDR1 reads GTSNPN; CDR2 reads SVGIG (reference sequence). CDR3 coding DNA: TGTGCCTGGAGTGTACAGGGTACGAACACCATATATTTT. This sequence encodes CAWSVQGTNTIYF.

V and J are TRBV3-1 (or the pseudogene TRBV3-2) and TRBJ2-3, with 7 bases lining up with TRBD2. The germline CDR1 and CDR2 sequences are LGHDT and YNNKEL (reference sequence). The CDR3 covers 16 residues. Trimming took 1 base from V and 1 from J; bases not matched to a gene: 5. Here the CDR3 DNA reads TGTGCCAGCAGCCAAGGGGTTCGGGAGGGCACAGATACGCAGTATTTT. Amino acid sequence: CASSQGVREGTDTQYF.

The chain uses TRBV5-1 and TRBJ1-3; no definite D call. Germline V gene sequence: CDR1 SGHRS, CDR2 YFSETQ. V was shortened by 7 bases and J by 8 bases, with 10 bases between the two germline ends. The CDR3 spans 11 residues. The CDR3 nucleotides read TGCGCCAGCCCCTTCTCCCACACCATATATTTT. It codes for CASPFSHTIYF. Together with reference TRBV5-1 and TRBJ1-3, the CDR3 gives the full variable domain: KAGVTQTPRYLIKTRGQQVTLSCSPISGHRSVSWYQQTPGQGLQFLFEYFSETQRNKGNFPGRFSGRQFSNSRSEMNVSTLELGDSALYLCASPFSHTIYFGEGSWLTVV.

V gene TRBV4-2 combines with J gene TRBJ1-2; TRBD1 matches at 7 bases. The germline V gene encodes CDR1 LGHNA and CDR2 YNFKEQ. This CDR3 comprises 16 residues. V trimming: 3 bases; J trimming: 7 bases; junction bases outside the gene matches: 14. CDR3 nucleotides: TGTGCCAGCAGCCAGGCGGACAGGTCCAGGGCGGGTGGCTACACCTTC. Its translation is CASSQADRSRAGGYTF.

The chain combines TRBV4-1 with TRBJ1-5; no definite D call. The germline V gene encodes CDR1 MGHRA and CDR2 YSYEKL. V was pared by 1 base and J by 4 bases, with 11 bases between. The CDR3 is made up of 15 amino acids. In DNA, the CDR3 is TGCGCCAGCAGCCAAGTAATGACTTCAAATCAGCCCCAGCATTTT. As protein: CASSQVMTSNQPQHF.

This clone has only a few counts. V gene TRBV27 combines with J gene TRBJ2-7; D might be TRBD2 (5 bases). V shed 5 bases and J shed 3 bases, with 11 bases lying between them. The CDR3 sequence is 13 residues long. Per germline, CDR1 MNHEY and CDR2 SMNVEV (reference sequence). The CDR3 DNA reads TGTGCCAGCAGTCCCAGGACTGTCTACGAGCAGTACTTC. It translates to CASSPRTVYEQYF.

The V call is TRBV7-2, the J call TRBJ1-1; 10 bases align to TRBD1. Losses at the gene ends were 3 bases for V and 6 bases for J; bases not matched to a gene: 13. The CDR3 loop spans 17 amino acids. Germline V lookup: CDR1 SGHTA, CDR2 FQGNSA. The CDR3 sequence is CASSLSAGTGVRAEAFF. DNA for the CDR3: TGTGCCAGCAGCTTGAGCGCCGGGACAGGGGTTAGGGCTGAAGCTTTCTTT.

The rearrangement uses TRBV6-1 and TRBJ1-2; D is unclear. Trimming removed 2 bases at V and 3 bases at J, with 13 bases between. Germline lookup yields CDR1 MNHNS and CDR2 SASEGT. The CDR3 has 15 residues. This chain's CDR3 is CASSELGAADYGYTF. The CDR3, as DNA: TGTGCCAGCAGTGAACTCGGCGCGGCCGACTATGGCTACACCTTC.

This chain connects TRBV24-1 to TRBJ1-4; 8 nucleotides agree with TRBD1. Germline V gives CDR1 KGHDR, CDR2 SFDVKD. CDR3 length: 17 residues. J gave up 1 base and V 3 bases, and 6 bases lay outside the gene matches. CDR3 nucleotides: TGTGCCACCAGTGATCCTGGACAGGGCGTAACTAATGAAAAACTGTTTTTT. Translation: CATSDPGQGVTNEKLFF.

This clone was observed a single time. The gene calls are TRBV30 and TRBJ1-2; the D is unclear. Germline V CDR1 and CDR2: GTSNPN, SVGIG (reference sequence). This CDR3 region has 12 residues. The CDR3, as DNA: TGTTCCGGAGGTTTACGTAACTATGGCTACACCTTC. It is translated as CSGGLRNYGYTF.

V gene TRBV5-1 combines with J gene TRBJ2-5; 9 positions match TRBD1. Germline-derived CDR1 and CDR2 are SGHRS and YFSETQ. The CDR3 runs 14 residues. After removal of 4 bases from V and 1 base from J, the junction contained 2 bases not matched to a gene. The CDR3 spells CASSGQGSQETQYF. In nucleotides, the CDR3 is TGCGCCAGCAGCGGACAGGGGTCCCAAGAGACCCAGTACTTC.

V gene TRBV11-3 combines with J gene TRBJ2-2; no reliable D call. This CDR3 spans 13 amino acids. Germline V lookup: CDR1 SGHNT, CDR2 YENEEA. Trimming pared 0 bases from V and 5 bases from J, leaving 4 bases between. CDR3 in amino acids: CASSLDGTGELFF. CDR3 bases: TGTGCCAGCAGCTTAGACGGGACCGGGGAGCTGTTTTTT.

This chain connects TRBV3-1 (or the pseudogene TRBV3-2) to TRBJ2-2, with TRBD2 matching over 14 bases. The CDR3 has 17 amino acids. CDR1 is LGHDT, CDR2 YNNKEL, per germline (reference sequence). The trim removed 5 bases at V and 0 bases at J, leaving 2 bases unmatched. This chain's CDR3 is CASSRTSGGTNTGELFF. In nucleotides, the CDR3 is TGTGCCAGCAGCAGGACTAGCGGGGGGACGAACACCGGGGAGCTGTTTTTT.

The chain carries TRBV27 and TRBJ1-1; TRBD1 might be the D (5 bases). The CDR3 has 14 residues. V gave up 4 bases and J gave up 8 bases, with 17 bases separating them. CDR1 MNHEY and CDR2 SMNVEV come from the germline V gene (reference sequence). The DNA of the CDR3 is TGTGCCAGCAGTTCGGCGACAGCAGTACTCGAAGCTTTCTTT. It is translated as CASSSATAVLEAFF.

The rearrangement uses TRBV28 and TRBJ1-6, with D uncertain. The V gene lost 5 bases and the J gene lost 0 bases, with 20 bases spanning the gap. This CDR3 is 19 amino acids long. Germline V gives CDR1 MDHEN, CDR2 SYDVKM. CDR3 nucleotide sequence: TGTGCCAGCAGTCGTGACATATTCTCTTCGAGCTCCTATAATTCACCCCTCCACTTT. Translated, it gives CASSRDIFSSSSYNSPLHF.

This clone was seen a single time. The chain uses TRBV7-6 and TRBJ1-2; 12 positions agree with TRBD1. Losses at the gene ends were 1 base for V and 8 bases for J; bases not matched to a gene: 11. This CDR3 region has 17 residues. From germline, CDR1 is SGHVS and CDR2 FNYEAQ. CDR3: CASSLGAHGTGGEGYTF. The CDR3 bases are TGTGCCAGCAGCTTAGGAGCCCACGGGACAGGGGGCGAGGGCTACACCTTC.